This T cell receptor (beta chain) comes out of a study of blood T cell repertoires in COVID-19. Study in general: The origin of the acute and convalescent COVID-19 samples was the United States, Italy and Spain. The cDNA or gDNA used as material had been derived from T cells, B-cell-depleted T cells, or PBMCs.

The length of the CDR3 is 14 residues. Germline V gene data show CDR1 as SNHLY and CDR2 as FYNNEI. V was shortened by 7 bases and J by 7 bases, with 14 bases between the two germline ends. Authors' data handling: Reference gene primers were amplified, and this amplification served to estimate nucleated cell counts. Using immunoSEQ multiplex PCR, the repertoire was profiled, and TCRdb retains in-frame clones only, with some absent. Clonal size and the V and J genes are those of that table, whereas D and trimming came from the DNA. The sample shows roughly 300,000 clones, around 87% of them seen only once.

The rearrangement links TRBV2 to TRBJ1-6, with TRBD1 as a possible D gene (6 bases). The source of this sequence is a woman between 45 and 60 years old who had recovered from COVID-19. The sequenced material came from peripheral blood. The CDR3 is CASTSQGFNSPLHF. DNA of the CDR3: TGTGCCAGCACCTCCCAGGGGTTCAATTCACCCCTCCACTTT.